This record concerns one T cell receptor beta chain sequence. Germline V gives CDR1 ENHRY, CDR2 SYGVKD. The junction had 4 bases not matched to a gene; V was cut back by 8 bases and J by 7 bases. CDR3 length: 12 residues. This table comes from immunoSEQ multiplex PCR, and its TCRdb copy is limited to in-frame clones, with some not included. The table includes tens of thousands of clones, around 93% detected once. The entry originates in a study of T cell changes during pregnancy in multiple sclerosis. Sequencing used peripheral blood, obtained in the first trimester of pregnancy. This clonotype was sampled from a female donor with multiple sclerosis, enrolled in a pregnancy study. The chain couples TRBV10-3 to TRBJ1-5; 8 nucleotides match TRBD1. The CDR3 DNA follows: TGTGCCATCCAAGACAGGGGCCAGCCCCAGCATTTT. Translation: CAIQDRGQPQHF.